Below, one TCR beta chain is given with its context. The antigen is not known. A single record per CDR3 protein comes from TCRdb applying MiXCR to the RT-PCR reads. The table lists about 650,000 distinct CDR3 sequences, 13% to 15% of them singletons. The data were obtained in a study of response to subunit inactivated influenza vaccine. Study-wide results and limits: There was a suggestion from the authors that each seasonal influenza vaccination recruits few new T cells.

Trimming took off 1 base at V and 3 bases at J, with 11 bases between the two ends. The CDR3 is 15 residues long. Germline CDR1 reads SGHTA; CDR2 reads FQGNSA. This receptor was obtained from a man in his fifties who received an inactivated influenza vaccine. The sequencing used PBMCs from blood, collected roughly 2 weeks before vaccination. J is TRBJ2-3 and V is TRBV7-2; D uncertain. CDR3 loop: CASSLDLVATDTQYF. In DNA form, the CDR3 reads TGTGCCAGCAGCTTAGACCTGGTGGCGACAGATACGCAGTATTTT.